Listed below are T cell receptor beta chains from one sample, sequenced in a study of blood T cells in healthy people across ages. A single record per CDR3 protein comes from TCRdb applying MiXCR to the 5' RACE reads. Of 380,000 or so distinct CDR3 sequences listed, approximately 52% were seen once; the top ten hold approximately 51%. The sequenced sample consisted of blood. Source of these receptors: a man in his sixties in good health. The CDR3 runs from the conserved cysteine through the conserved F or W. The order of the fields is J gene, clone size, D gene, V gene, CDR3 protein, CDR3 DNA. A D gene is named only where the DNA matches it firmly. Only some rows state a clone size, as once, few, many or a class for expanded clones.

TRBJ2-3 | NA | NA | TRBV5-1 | CASSDGGKADTQYF | TGCGCCAGCTCGGACGGCGGGAAGGCAGATACGCAGTATTTT
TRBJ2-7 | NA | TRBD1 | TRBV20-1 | CSAPRDSPYEQYF | TGCAGTGCCCCCAGGGACAGTCCCTACGAGCAGTACTTC
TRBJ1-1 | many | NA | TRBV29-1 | CSVQVNTEAFF | TGCAGCGTACAAGTGAACACTGAAGCTTTCTTT
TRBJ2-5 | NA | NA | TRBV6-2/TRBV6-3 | CASSPGDLGGETQYF | TGTGCCAGCAGCCCCGGGGATCTCGGGGGAGAGACCCAGTACTTC
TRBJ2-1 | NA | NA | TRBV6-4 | CASSTQPNGEQFF | TGTGCCAGCAGTACACAACCAAACGGTGAGCAGTTCTTC
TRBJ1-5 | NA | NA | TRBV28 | CASRTIGAFHQPQHF | TGTGCCAGCAGGACAATAGGGGCTTTTCACCAGCCCCAGCATTTT
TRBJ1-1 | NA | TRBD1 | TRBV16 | CASSQSEQGLNTEAFF | TGTGCCAGCAGCCAATCCGAACAGGGGTTGAACACTGAAGCTTTCTTT
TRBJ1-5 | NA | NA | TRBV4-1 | CASGLQEGNQPQHF | TGCGCCAGCGGCTTACAGGAGGGGAATCAGCCCCAGCATTTT
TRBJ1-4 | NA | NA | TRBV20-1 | CSAPNRRNEKLFF | TGCAGTGCTCCCAACCGTCGGAATGAAAAACTGTTTTTT
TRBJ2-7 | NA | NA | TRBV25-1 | CASSEGVLKSYEQYF | TGTGCCAGCAGTGAAGGGGTCCTTAAATCCTACGAGCAGTACTTC
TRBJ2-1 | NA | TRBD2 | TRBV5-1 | CASSPFGEGEQFF | TGCGCCAGCAGCCCCTTCGGGGAGGGTGAGCAGTTCTTC
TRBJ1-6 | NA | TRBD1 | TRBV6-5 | CASSYCGGQYNSPLHF | TGTGCCAGCAGTTACTGTGGGGGACAGTATAATTCACCCCTCCACTTT
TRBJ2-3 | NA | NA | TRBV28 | CASSRRQGGITQYF | TGTGCCAGCAGCCGTCGCCAGGGTGGGATTACGCAGTATTTT
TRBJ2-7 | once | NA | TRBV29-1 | CSVDDSSYEQYF | TGCAGCGTTGACGACAGCTCCTACGAGCAGTACTTC
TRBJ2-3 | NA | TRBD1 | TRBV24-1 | CAASSGQGTDTQYF | TGTGCCGCCAGCTCGGGACAGGGTACAGATACGCAGTATTTT
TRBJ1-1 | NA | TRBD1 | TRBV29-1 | CSAEQGMNTEAFF | TGCAGCGCGGAACAGGGGATGAACACTGAAGCTTTCTTT
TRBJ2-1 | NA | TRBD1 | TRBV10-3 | CAISAFRDSLNEQFF | TGTGCCATCAGTGCCTTCCGGGACAGCCTCAATGAGCAGTTCTTC
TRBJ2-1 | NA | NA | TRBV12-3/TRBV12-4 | CASSLVPPGHKGGEQFF | TGTGCCAGCAGTTTAGTTCCCCCGGGACACAAGGGGGGCGAGCAGTTCTTC
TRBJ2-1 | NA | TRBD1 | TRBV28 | CASSLVGTGVDEQFF | TGTGCCAGCAGTTTAGTAGGGACAGGGGTTGATGAGCAGTTCTTC
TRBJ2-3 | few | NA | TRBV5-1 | CASSLASESTDTQYF | TGCGCCAGCAGCTTGGCCAGTGAAAGCACAGATACGCAGTATTTT
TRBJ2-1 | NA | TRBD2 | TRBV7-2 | CASSVGTSGSSYNEQFF | TGTGCCAGCAGCGTGGGGACTAGCGGGAGCTCCTACAATGAGCAGTTCTTC
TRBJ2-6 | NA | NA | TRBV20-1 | CSAIPVGLGANVLTF | TGCAGTGCTATCCCGGTGGGCCTTGGGGCCAACGTCCTGACTTTC
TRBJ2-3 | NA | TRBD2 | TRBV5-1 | CASSFFPPGGGSDTQYF | TGCGCCAGCAGCTTTTTCCCCCCGGGGGGGGGGTCAGATACGCAGTATTTT
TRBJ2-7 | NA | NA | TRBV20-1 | CSARDIGRGSYEQYF | TGCAGTGCTAGAGATATCGGCCGGGGCTCCTACGAGCAGTACTTC
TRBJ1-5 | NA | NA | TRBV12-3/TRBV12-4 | CASSPAGTLHSNQPQHF | TGTGCCAGCAGCCCAGCCGGGACCCTCCATAGCAATCAGCCCCAGCATTTT
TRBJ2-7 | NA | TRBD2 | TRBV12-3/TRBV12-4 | CASSSGTSGLYEQYF | TGTGCCAGCAGCTCTGGGACTAGCGGGCTGTACGAGCAGTACTTC
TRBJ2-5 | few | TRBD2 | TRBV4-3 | CASRQGSGSGRGETQYF | TGCGCCAGCAGACAAGGGTCGGGTAGCGGGAGGGGAGAGACCCAGTACTTC
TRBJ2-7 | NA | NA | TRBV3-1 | CASSGAPLEYF | TGTGCCAGCAGTGGGGCACCTTTGGAGTACTTC
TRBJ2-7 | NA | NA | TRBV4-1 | CASSQRYNEQYF | TGCGCCAGCAGCCAACGATACAATGAGCAGTACTTC
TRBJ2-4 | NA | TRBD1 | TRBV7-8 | CASSSRQGAKNIQYF | TGTGCCAGCAGCTCAAGACAGGGTGCCAAAAACATTCAGTACTTC
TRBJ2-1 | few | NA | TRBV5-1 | CASSYRDYNEQFF | TGCGCCAGCAGCTACCGGGACTACAATGAGCAGTTCTTC
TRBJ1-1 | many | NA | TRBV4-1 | CASSQPTGTEAFF | TGCGCCAGCAGCCAACCCACGGGGACTGAAGCTTTCTTT
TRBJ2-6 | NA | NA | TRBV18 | CASSLSNPASGANVLTF | TGTGCCAGCTCACTTTCAAACCCGGCCTCTGGGGCCAACGTCCTGACTTTC
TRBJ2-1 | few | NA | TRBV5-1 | CASSPGVVGNEQFF | TGCGCCAGCAGCCCCGGGGTAGTAGGCAATGAGCAGTTCTTC
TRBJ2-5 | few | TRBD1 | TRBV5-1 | CASSLGTGIQETQYF | TGCGCCAGCAGCTTGGGGACAGGTATCCAAGAGACCCAGTACTTC
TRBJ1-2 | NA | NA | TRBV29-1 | CSAIPGSVDGYTF | TGCAGCGCAATCCCAGGGTCAGTTGATGGCTACACCTTC
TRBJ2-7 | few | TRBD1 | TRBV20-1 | CSATGTGPTYEQYF | TGCAGTGCGACCGGGACAGGGCCAACCTACGAGCAGTACTTC
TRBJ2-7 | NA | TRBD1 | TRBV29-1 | CSVEGQTYEQYF | TGCAGCGTTGAGGGACAGACCTACGAGCAGTACTTC
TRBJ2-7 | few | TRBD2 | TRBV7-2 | CASSRLAGSYEQYF | TGTGCCAGCAGCAGACTAGCGGGGTCCTACGAGCAGTACTTC
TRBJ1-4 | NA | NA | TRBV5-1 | CASSLDSSNEKLFF | TGCGCCAGCAGCTTGGACAGTTCTAATGAAAAACTGTTTTTT
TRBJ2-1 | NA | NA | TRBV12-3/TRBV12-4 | CASSFGGYNEQFF | TGTGCCAGCAGTTTCGGGGGCTACAATGAGCAGTTCTTC
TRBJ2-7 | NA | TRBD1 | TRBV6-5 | CASSFMTGAYEQYF | TGTGCCAGCAGTTTCATGACAGGGGCCTACGAGCAGTACTTC
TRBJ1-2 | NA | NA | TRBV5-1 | CASSLVEGGYTF | TGCGCCAGCAGCTTGGTAGAAGGAGGCTACACCTTC
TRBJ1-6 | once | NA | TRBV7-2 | CASSLGTYNSPLHF | TGTGCCAGCAGCTTAGGCACCTATAATTCACCCCTCCACTTT
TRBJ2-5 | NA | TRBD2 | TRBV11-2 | CASSLGPSGAQETQYF | TGTGCCAGCAGCTTAGGTCCTAGCGGGGCTCAAGAGACCCAGTACTTC
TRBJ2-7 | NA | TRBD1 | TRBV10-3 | CAIHGQGSLEQYF | TGTGCCATCCACGGACAGGGATCTCTCGAGCAGTACTTC
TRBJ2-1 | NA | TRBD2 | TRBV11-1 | CASRGLEASSYNEQFF | TGTGCCAGCAGGGGACTAGAGGCGAGCTCCTACAATGAGCAGTTCTTC
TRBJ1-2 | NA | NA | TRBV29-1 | CSVEDSRAGGAGGYTF | TGCAGCGTTGAAGATAGTCGGGCGGGGGGGGCCGGCGGCTACACCTTC
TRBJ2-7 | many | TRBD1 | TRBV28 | CASREAGQGVSEQYF | TGTGCCAGCAGGGAAGCTGGACAGGGGGTGAGCGAGCAGTACTTC
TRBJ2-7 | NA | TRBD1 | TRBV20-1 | CSARGLDRVNEQYF | TGCAGTGCTAGAGGGCTGGACAGGGTCAACGAGCAGTACTTC